This TCR beta chain was sequenced for a study of T cell responses to AZD1222 COVID-19 vaccine. Whole-study context: Second-dose groups at about 4 or about 12 weeks were pooled. The study, taken as a whole, reports: No repertoire was sampled before or during the peak T cell response, only after it. Spike-specific TCR depth and breadth grew after two AZD1222 doses.

Using immunoSEQ multiplex PCR, the repertoire was profiled, and TCRdb retains in-frame clones only, with some absent. Here the sample spans approximately 150,000 clones, 85% to 95% being singletons. The germline V gene has CDR1 LGHDT and CDR2 YNNKEL (reference sequence). The CDR3 is 13 residues long. Trimming removed 3 bases from V and 4 bases from J, with 9 bases in between. This clone was observed a handful of times. Its antigen is unidentified. The sequences come from peripheral blood, collected on day 0 of AZD1222 vaccination. The gene calls are TRBV3-1 (or the pseudogene TRBV3-2) and TRBJ1-1; D remains ambiguous. This receptor was identified in an adult in good health. Here the CDR3 DNA reads TGTGCCAGCAGCCAGCGGACCTTCACTGAAGCTTTCTTT. Translation gives CASSQRTFTEAFF.